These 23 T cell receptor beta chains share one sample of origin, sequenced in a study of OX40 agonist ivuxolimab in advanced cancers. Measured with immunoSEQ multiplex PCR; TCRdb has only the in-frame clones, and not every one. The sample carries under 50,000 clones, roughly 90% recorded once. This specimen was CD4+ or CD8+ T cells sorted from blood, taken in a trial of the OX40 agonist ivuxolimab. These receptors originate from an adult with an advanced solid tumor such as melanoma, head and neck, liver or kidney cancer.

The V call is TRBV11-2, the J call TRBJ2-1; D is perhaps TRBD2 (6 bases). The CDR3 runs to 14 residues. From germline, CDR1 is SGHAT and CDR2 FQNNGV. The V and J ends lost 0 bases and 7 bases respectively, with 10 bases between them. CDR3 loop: CASSLDPGLNEQFF. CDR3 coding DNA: TGTGCCAGCAGCTTAGATCCCGGACTAAATGAGCAGTTCTTC. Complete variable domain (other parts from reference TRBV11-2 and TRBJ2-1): EAGVAQSPRYKIIEKRQSVAFWCNPISGHATLYWYQQILGQGPKLLIQFQNNGVVDDSQLPKDRFSAERLKGVDSTLKIQPAKLEDSAVYLCASSLDPGLNEQFFGPGTRLTVL.

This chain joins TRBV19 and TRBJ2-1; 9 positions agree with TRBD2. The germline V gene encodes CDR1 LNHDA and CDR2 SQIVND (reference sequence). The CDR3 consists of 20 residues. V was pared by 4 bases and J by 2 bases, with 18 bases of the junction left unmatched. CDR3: CASSTGTSFGRESAYNEQFF. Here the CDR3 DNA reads TGTGCCAGTAGTACCGGGACTAGCTTCGGGCGGGAGTCGGCCTACAATGAGCAGTTCTTC.

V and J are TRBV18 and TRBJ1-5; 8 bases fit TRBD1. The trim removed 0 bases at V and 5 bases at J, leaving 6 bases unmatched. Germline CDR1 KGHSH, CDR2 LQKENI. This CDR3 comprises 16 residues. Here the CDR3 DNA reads TGTGCCAGCTCACCACCTCTGACAGGGGCGGATCAGCCCCAGCATTTT. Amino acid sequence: CASSPPLTGADQPQHF.

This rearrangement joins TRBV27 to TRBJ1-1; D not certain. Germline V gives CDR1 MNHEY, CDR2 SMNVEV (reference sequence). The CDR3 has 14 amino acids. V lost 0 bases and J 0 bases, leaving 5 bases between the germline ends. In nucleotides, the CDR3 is TGTGCCAGCAGTTTATCGGGCGTGAACACTGAAGCTTTCTTT. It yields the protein CASSLSGVNTEAFF.

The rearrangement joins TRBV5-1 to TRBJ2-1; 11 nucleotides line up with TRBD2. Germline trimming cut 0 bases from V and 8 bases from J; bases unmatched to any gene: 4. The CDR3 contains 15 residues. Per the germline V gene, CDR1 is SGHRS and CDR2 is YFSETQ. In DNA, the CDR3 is TGCGCCAGCAGCTTGGGTAGCGGGGGGGCCGATGAGCAGTTCTTC. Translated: CASSLGSGGADEQFF.

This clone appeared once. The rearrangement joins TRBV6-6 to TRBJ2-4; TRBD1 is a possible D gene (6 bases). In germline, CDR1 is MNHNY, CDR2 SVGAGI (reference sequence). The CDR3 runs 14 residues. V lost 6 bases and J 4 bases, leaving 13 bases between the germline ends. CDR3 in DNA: TGTGCCAGCAGCTACCGGGACATGAAAAACATTCAGTACTTC. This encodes CASSYRDMKNIQYF.

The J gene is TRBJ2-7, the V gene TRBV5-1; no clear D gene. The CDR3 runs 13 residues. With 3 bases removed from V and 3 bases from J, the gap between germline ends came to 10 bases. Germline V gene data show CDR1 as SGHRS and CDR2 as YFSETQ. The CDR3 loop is CASSSLEFYEQYF. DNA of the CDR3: TGCGCCAGCAGCTCCCTAGAATTCTACGAGCAGTACTTC.

The CDR3 region has the DNA TGTGCCAGCTCTCATGAAACGGTGTCCTACAATGAGCAGTTCTTC. Translating it yields CASSHETVSYNEQFF. The chain carries TRBV13 and TRBJ2-1; D is uncertain. Germline CDR1 PRHDT, CDR2 FYEKMQ (reference sequence). The CDR3 loop spans 15 amino acids. Deletions cut 8 bases from V and 1 base from J, with 15 bases between. Looking up the rest from reference TRBV13 and TRBJ2-1 gives the full variable domain: AAGVIQSPRHLIKEKRETATLKCYPIPRHDTVYWYQQGPGQDPQFLISFYEKMQSDKGSIPDRFSAQQFSDYHSELNMSSLELGDSALYFCASSHETVSYNEQFFGPGTRLTVL.

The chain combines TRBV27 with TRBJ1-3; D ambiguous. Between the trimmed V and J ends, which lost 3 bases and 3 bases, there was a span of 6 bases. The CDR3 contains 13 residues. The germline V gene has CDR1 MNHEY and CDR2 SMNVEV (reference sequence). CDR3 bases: TGTGCCAGCAGTTTGTCTGGTGGAAACACCATATATTTT. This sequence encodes CASSLSGGNTIYF.

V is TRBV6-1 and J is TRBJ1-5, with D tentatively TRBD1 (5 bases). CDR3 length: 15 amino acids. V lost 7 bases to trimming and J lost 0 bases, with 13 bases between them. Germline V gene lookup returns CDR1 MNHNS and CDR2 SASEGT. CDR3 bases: TGTGCCAGCATGGGGCAGATTTATAGCAATCAGCCCCAGCATTTT. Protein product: CASMGQIYSNQPQHF.

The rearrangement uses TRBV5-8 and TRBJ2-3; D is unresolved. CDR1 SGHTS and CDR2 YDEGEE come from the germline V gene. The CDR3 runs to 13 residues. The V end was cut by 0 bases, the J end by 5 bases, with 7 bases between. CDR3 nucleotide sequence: TGTGCCAGCAGCTTGGACATGGAAGATACGCAGTATTTT. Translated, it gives CASSLDMEDTQYF.

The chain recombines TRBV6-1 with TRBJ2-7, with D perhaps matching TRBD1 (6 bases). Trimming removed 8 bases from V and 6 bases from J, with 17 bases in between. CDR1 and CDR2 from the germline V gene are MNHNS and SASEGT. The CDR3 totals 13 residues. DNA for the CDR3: TGTGCCAGCCTTCTAGGGGGAGCGAGCGAGCAGTACTTC. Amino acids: CASLLGGASEQYF.

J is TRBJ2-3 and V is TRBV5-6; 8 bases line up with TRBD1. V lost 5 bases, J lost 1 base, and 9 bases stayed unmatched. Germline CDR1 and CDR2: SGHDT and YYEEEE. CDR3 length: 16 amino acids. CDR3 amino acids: CASSSTLQGGTDTQYF. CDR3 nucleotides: TGTGCCAGCAGTTCTACCTTACAGGGGGGCACAGATACGCAGTATTTT.

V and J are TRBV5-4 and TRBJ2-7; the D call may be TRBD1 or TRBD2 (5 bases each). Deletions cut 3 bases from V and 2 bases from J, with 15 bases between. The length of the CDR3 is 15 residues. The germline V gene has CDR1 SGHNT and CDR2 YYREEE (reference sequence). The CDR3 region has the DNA TGTGCCAGCAGCTCGATGGGGGAACCGACCTACGAGCAGTACTTC. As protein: CASSSMGEPTYEQYF.

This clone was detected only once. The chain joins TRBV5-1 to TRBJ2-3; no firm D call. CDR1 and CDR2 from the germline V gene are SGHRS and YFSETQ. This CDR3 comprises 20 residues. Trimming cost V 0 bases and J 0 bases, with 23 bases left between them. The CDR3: CASSLAEQLAIWASTDTQYF. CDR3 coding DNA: TGCGCCAGCAGCTTGGCCGAGCAGCTGGCGATATGGGCTAGCACAGATACGCAGTATTTT.

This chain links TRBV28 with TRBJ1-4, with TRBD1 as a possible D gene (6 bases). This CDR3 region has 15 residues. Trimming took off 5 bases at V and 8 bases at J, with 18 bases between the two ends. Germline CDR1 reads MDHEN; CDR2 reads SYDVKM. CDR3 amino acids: CASSHRLTGKEKLFF. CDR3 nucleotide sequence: TGTGCCAGCAGTCACCGGTTAACAGGGAAAGAAAAACTGTTTTTT.

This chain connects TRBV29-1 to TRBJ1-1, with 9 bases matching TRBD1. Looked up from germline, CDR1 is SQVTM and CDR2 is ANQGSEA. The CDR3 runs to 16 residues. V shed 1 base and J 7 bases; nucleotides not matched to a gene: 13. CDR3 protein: CSVEVGTGRLIGEAFF. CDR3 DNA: TGCAGCGTTGAAGTTGGGACAGGGAGGTTGATAGGTGAAGCTTTCTTT.

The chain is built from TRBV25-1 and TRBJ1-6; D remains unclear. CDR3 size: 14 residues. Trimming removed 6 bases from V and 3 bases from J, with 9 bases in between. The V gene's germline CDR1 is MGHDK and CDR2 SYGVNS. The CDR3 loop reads CASSPEVYNSPLHF. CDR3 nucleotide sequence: TGTGCCAGCAGCCCAGAGGTCTATAATTCACCCCTCCACTTT.

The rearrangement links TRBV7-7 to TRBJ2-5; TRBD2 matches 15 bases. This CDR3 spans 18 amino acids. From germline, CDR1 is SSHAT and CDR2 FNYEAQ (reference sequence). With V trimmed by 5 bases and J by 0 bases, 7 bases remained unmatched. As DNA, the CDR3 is TGTGCCAGCAGCCTGGGACTAGCGGGGGGTCCCCACCAAGAGACCCAGTACTTC. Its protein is CASSLGLAGGPHQETQYF.

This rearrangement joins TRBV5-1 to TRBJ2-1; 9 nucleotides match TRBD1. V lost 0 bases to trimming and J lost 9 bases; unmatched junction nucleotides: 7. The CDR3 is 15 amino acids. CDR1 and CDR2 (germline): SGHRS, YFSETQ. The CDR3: CASSLDRGQVREQFF. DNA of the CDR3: TGCGCCAGCAGCTTGGACAGGGGGCAGGTACGTGAGCAGTTCTTC.

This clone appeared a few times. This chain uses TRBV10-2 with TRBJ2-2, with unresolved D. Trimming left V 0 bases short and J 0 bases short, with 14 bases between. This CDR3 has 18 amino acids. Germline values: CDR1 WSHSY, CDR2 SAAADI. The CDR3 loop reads CASSESWSKTSNTGELFF. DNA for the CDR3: TGCGCCAGCAGTGAGTCGTGGTCAAAAACTTCGAACACCGGGGAGCTGTTTTTT.

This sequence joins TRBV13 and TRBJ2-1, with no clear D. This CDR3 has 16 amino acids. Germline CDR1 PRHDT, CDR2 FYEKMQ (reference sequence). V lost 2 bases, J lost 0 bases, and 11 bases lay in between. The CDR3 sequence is CASSLRDLSSYNEQFF. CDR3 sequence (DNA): TGTGCCAGCAGCTTACGAGATCTTAGCTCCTACAATGAGCAGTTCTTC.

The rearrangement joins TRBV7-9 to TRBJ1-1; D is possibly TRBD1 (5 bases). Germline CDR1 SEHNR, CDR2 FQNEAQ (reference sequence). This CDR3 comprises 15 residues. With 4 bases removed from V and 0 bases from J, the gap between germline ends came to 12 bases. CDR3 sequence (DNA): TGTGCCAGCAGCTCCCAGGGTGGGGTGAACACTGAAGCTTTCTTT. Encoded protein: CASSSQGGVNTEAFF.